Listed below are T cell receptor beta chains from one sample, sequenced in a study of CD8 T cells in ankylosing spondylitis. TCRdb recomputed calls from the 5' RACE reads with MiXCR, one row per CDR3 protein. The sample shows around 140,000 distinct CDR3 sequences, about an eighth of them seen only once. Material for sequencing was blood, either unsorted or a sorted T cell fraction (not recorded which). The receptors were gathered from a female donor with ankylosing spondylitis or in good health (not recorded which). Both conserved end residues are part of each CDR3. The D gene is left open where the match is weak. Clone size is stated in some rows and not others, as once, few, many or a class when expanded.

v_call,clone_size,j_call,cdr3_length,d_call,cdr3_nt,cdr3_aa
TRBV7-9,few,TRBJ2-3,16,-,TGTGCCAGCAGCCCTTTTGGTCAGGGGCCAACAGATACGCAGTATTTT,CASSPFGQGPTDTQYF
TRBV12-3/TRBV12-4,many,TRBJ1-1,15,-,TGTGCCAGCAGTTTAGGCATAAGGAGACAGCCTGAAGCTTTCTTT,CASSLGIRRQPEAFF
TRBV25-1,-,TRBJ2-5,16,TRBD2,TGTGCCAGCAGTGGTGGACTAGCGGGTGTACAAGAGACCCAGTACTTC,CASSGGLAGVQETQYF
TRBV20-1,-,TRBJ2-5,10,-,TGCAGTGCTACCCGGGAGACCCAGTACTTC,CSATRETQYF
TRBV6-2/TRBV6-3,few,TRBJ2-1,16,-,TGTGCCAGCAGTTACTCCCGCCAAAGCTCCTACAATGAGCAGTTCTTC,CASSYSRQSSYNEQFF
TRBV6-1,many,TRBJ1-2,15,-,TGTGCCAGCAGTGAAGGAGACAGCCGGTTCCTAGGCTACACCTTC,CASSEGDSRFLGYTF
TRBV24-1,many,TRBJ1-2,14,-,TGTGCCACCAGTGATTCTGGGGGTAACTATGGCTACACCTTC,CATSDSGGNYGYTF
TRBV29-1,many,TRBJ2-1,12,TRBD2,TGCAGCGGAGGGACTAGCTCCAATGAGCAGTTCTTC,CSGGTSSNEQFF
TRBV29-1,many,TRBJ2-4,17,-,TGCAGCGTTGTGGGGGCGGCCACACTGCTAGCCAAAAACATTCAGTACTTC,CSVVGAATLLAKNIQYF
TRBV7-8,-,TRBJ1-4,14,-,TGTGCCAGCAGCTCCTGGTGGATTAATGAAAAACTGTTTTTT,CASSSWWINEKLFF
TRBV30,-,TRBJ2-1,18,-,TGTGCCTGGAGTAAGGAGGGGGCGGCGGGGGGTACCTACAATGAGCAGATCTTC,CAWSKEGAAGGTYNEQIF